This T cell receptor (beta chain) was identified in a study of blood T cell repertoires in COVID-19. Study-wide background: Whether acute or convalescent, the COVID-19 samples came from the United States, Italy and Spain. T cells, B-cell-depleted T cells, or PBMCs supplied cDNA or gDNA.

This CDR3 comprises 15 residues. The germline CDR1 and CDR2 sequences are MDHEN and SYDVKM. V was trimmed by 8 bases and J by 0 bases, leaving 14 bases between them. Original handling: Amplification from reference gene primers served as the basis for estimated nucleated cell counts. Assay: immunoSEQ multiplex PCR; the TCRdb copy retains only in-frame clones and omits some. V, J and clone size derive from that table, while D and trimming were established from the DNA sequence. The sample yields 75,000 to 95,000 clones, approximately 87% seen once. The specimen was peripheral blood. This clonotype was sampled from a human donor in a cohort sampled during active COVID-19. The rearrangement joins TRBV28 to TRBJ1-3, with D perhaps TRBD1 (6 bases). CDR3 bases: TGTGCCAGCTTTCAGGGGTCGAGCTCTGGAAACACCATATATTTT. It encodes CASFQGSSSGNTIYF.